This TCR beta chain came from a study of identical twins. Points from the study as a whole: With beta out-of-frame sequences, excess sharing by twins was weaker.

This clonotype was observed at least ten times. The antigen is not known. TCRdb ran MiXCR on the 5' RACE reads and lists one entry per CDR3 protein. Among approximately 590,000 distinct CDR3 sequences listed, around 9.6% were seen once. These data also featured in a second study, about yellow fever vaccine responses in identical twins.

The sample consisted of PBMCs. This receptor was identified in a woman aged 18-35 years in good health.

CDR3 coding DNA: TGTGCCAGCAGTTACGTTGGAGGGACGAGCTCCTACAATGAGCAGTTCTTC. It translates to CASSYVGGTSSYNEQFF. V and J are TRBV6-5 and TRBJ2-1; D is possibly TRBD2 (6 bases). The CDR3 is 17 residues long. The germline V gene has CDR1 MNHEY and CDR2 SVGAGI. V was trimmed by 2 bases and J by 0 bases, leaving 14 bases between them.